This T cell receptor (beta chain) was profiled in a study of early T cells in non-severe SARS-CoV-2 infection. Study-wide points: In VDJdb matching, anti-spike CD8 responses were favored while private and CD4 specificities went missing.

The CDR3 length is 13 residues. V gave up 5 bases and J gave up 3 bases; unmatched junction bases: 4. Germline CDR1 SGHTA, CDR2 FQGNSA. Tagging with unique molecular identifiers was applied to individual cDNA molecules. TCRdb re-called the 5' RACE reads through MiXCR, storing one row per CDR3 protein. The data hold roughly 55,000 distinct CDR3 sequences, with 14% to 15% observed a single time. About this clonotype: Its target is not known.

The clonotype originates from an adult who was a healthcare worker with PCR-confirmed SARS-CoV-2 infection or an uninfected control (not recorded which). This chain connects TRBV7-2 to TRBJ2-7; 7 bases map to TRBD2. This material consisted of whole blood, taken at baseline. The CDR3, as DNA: TGTGCCAGCAGCCCCTGGGGGGGCTACGAGCAGTACTTC. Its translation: CASSPWGGYEQYF. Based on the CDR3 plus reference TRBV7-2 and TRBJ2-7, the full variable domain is GAGVSQSPSNKVTEKGKDVELRCDPISGHTALYWYRQSLGQGLEFLIYFQGNSAPDKSGLPSDRFSAERTGGSVSTLTIQRTQQEDSAVYLCASSPWGGYEQYFGPGTRLTVT.